The source of this T cell receptor (beta chain) is a study of blood T cell repertoires in COVID-19. Here immunoSEQ multiplex PCR was the method, and the copy in TCRdb shows in-frame clones only, minus some. Here the sample spans 95,000 to 150,000 clones, around nine tenths being singletons. Germline V lookup: CDR1 MNHNY, CDR2 SVGAGI (reference sequence). The CDR3 covers 20 residues. The ends lost 6 bases at V and 0 bases at J; junction bases unmatched: 20. Sequencing was done on a sample of peripheral blood. The chain links TRBV6-6 to TRBJ1-3; 7 nucleotides match TRBD1. This receptor was identified in a man between 45 and 60 years old with acute or convalescent COVID-19. CDR3 in amino acids: CASSDTGTDFRRPSGNTIYF. DNA of the CDR3: TGTGCCAGCAGCGACACAGGGACAGACTTTCGAAGGCCCTCTGGAAACACCATATATTTT.